The present T cell receptor (beta chain) was sequenced within a study of T cell responses to AZD1222 COVID-19 vaccine (dated by TCRdb to the early 2020s). The study in broad terms: AZD1222 recipients with second doses at about 4 weeks or about 12 weeks were pooled, because spike-specific TCR depth and breadth did not differ between schedules. TCR sequencing was performed for some 250 trial participants, of whom around 200 were given two doses of AZD1222 and approximately 25 were given two doses of MenACWY control vaccine. Trial participants were enrolled by age into subgroups of 18-55, 56-69 and 70-plus years, and around 150, 28 and 57 TCR-sequenced participants, respectively, were included in these subgroups. Summary of the overall study and its limitations: Spike-specific TCR breadth and depth rose significantly after two AZD1222 doses compared with day 0 and with MenACWY recipients. CD4 TCRs associated with the vaccine covered the entire spike protein, and the dominant responses were in regions 160-218 and 743-854. Conclusions about previously exposed vaccinees are limited because only a handful of AZD1222 recipients were SARS-CoV-2 seropositive at baseline. Most participants were white British and females outnumbered males, and the authors suggested that clonal diversity may have been underestimated. Because no day 14 peak-response samples were available, the repertoires could be characterized only after the peak T cell response. Reportedly, almost half of the unique spike-specific TCRs recognized epitopes lying outside the regions that are mutated in the B.1.351 and B.1.1.7 variants. In the small 56-69-year group, the increase in depth fell short of significance, most likely because of low power.

The CDR3 regions of human TCRbeta chains were analyzed by immunosequencing. In the source study's methods: Repertoire TCRs were checked for matches against a reference library of SARS-CoV-2-specific TCRs that had been generated using the MIRA antigen-specificity platform. Breadth was defined as the fraction of unique TCRs that were SARS-CoV-2-associated, and depth was defined as the fraction of total T cells that were SARS-CoV-2-associated. Using the MIRA data, each spike-specific TCR was mapped to the spike region that the TCR reacts to and placed in a CD4 or CD8 class. Log10-transformed breadth and depth values were compared by one-way ANOVA with Sidak's multiple comparisons tests. The immuneACCESS repertoire file appears here via TCRdb, limited to in-frame rearrangements. These files lack a portion of the clones; in checked studies, under half of the deficit traces to unresolved V genes, and the cause of the others is not known. V and J calls and clone size are copied from that table; D and trimming were computed from the DNA. In this sample the table shows around 140,000 clones, about 93% of which occur a single time. Clones ranked in the top ten supply 5% to 5.5% of the sample.

Taken from the germline V gene, the CDR1 and CDR2 loops are MNHEY and SVGAGI. Inclusive of the bounding cysteine and phenylalanine, the CDR3 is 15 residues long. CDR3 DNA only is kept here, 45 bases in frame from base 1. V is reduced by 5 bases and J by 0 bases, leaving a spacing of 11 bases between them. The time point label of this sample denotes: baseline before first vaccination. Vaccinee samples were obtained from the UK trials COV001 and COV002, which included a single-blind randomized controlled phase 2/3 trial of AZD1222 (ChAdOx1 nCoV-19) in healthy adults. For TCRbeta chain sequencing, PBMC samples from trial participants were taken at day 0 and at day 28 after the second dose. As for this clone: Its antigen is unknown. No much larger clone is present one base from it, and per-base qualities are unavailable.

Sequenced material: peripheral blood, taken on day 0 of AZD1222 vaccination. The TCR was taken from an adult in good health. Recombination connected TRBV6-5 to TRBJ1-5, with the D segment identity uncertain. The CDR3 here reads CASSRLPYSNQPQHF. The DNA sequence is given as TGTGCCAGCAGTCGCCTGCCCTATAGCAATCAGCCCCAGCATTTT.